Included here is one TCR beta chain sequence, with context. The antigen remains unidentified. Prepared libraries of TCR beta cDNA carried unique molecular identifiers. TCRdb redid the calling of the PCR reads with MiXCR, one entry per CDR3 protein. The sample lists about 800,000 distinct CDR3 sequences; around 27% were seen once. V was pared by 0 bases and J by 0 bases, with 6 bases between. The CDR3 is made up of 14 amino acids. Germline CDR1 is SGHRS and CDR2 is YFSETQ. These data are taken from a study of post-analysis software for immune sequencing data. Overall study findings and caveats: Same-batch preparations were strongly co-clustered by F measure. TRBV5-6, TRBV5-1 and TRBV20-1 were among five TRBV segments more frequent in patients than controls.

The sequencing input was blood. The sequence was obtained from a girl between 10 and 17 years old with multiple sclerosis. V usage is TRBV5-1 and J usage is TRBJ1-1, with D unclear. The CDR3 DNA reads TGCGCCAGCAGCTTGGGGGCTATGAACACTGAAGCTTTCTTT. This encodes CASSLGAMNTEAFF.